Below are 22 T cell receptor beta chains sequenced from a single sample in a study of beta chain features in type 1 diabetes. Study outcomes and limitations: Among all four CD4+ subsets, Type 1 diabetes patients had TCRB CDR3s that were moderately but significantly shorter.

Sequenced material consisted of expressed TCRB transcripts (all of the isolated RNA was reverse transcribed). The method was immunoSEQ multiplex PCR; TCRdb's version includes in-frame clones alone and lacks a portion of them. The table lists 600,000 to 750,000 clones, 9.5% to 15% of them singletons. These receptors' antigens are unknown. Source material: naive CD4+ T cells from blood. Receptors originate from a young man with type 1 diabetes.

This clone has just a few counts. The chain is built from TRBV4-2 and TRBJ1-2; 9 bases align to TRBD1. The CDR3 has 16 residues. CDR1 LGHNA and CDR2 YNFKEQ come from the germline V gene. V trimming: 0 bases; J trimming: 5 bases; junction bases outside the gene matches: 7. CDR3: CASSQDRDRDSYGYTF. The CDR3 DNA follows: TGTGCCAGCAGCCAAGACCGGGACAGGGATTCGTATGGCTACACCTTC.

This clone was seen a few times. The chain combines TRBV4-3 with TRBJ1-4, with D perhaps matching TRBD1 (6 bases). Trimming took off 0 bases at V and 10 bases at J, with 24 bases between the two ends. The germline CDR1 and CDR2 sequences are LGHNA and YSLEER. The CDR3 length is 18 residues. The CDR3 DNA follows: TGCGCCAGCAGCCAAGAGGGCACAGGGAATGGGCGACTTACAAAACTGTTTTTT. Protein sequence: CASSQEGTGNGRLTKLFF.

V is TRBV19 and J is TRBJ2-1, with 14 positions matching TRBD2. Germline CDR1 is LNHDA and CDR2 is SQIVND (reference sequence). There are 15 residues in the CDR3. After removal of 5 bases from V and 6 bases from J, the junction contained 3 bases not matched to a gene. CDR3: CASSPTSGGANEQFF. CDR3 nucleotide sequence: TGTGCCAGTAGTCCGACTAGCGGGGGGGCCAATGAGCAGTTCTTC.

In this sample, this clone turned up a few times. The CDR3 is CASSGGTEAKNIQYF. The CDR3 nucleotides read TGTGCCAGCAGCGGAGGGACAGAGGCCAAAAACATTCAGTACTTC. The V gene is TRBV5-5, the J gene TRBJ2-4; possible D gene TRBD1, 7 bases. Germline CDR1 and CDR2: SGHKS and YYEKEE (reference sequence). Trimming took 4 bases from V and 1 from J, leaving 12 bases between them. The CDR3 has 15 amino acids.

There are a few counts of this clone. CDR3 protein: CASSPGTGHSQPQHF. The CDR3 nucleotides read TGTGCCAGCAGCCCAGGGACAGGGCATTCCCAGCCCCAGCATTTT. The gene calls are TRBV7-2 and TRBJ1-5, with TRBD1 matching over 9 bases. The CDR3 covers 15 residues. Germline V CDR1 and CDR2: SGHTA, FQGNSA. Trimming removed 5 bases from V and 7 bases from J; junction bases left unmatched: 9.

This clone was picked up a small number of times. The genes are TRBV29-1 and TRBJ1-2; D ambiguous. V was shortened by 7 bases and J by 4 bases, with 13 bases between the two germline ends. The V gene's germline CDR1 is SQVTM and CDR2 ANQGSEA. The CDR3 loop spans 12 amino acids. The CDR3 DNA reads as TGCAGCGCTGCTGTATTACCCTATGGCTACACCTTC. Its translation is CSAAVLPYGYTF.

CDR3: CAWSTTGADTQYF. CDR3 coding DNA: TGTGCCTGGAGTACCACAGGGGCAGATACGCAGTATTTT. The chain couples TRBV30 to TRBJ2-3; 7 nucleotides agree with TRBD1. With 2 bases clipped from V and 4 bases from J, the junction kept 3 bases outside the gene matches. Germline lookup yields CDR1 GTSNPN and CDR2 SVGIG (reference sequence). This CDR3 has 13 residues.

This clone was detected only a few times. V is TRBV7-2 and J is TRBJ2-3; 7 bases are a match to TRBD1. The CDR3 contains 15 residues. The germline V gene encodes CDR1 SGHTA and CDR2 FQGNSA. The junction had 3 bases not matched to a gene; V was cut back by 3 bases and J by 0 bases. CDR3 DNA sequence: TGTGCCAGCAGCTTTAACAGGGGCAGCACAGATACGCAGTATTTT. It encodes CASSFNRGSTDTQYF.

This clone came up a few times. V and J are TRBV11-2 and TRBJ1-6, with D unresolved. CDR1 SGHAT and CDR2 FQNNGV come from the germline V gene. This CDR3 is 14 amino acids long. The V end was cut by 3 bases, the J end by 9 bases, with 12 bases between. The CDR3 sequence: CASSFASRSSPLHF. In nucleotides, the CDR3 is TGTGCCAGCAGCTTCGCATCACGGAGTTCACCCCTCCACTTT.

The CDR3, as DNA: TGTGCCAGCAGCAAAATTGACAGGATCTACAATGAGCAGTTCTTC. It yields the protein CASSKIDRIYNEQFF. This chain links TRBV5-6 with TRBJ2-1; perhaps TRBD1 as D (6 bases). V lost 4 bases and J lost 3, with 14 bases in between. CDR3 length: 15 residues. CDR1 is SGHDT, CDR2 YYEEEE, per germline. The full variable domain, completed using reference TRBV5-6 and TRBJ2-1, is DAGVTQSPTHLIKTRGQQVTLRCSPKSGHDTVSWYQQALGQGPQFIFQYYEEEERQRGNFPDRFSGHQFPNYSSELNVNALLLGDSALYLCASSKIDRIYNEQFFGPGTRLTVL.

This clone was counted only a few times. This chain links TRBV19 with TRBJ1-2; tentatively, D is TRBD1 (6 bases). Per germline, CDR1 LNHDA and CDR2 SQIVND (reference sequence). Trimming shortened V by 2 bases and J by 8 bases, and 15 bases separated the two germline ends. This CDR3 contains 14 residues. The CDR3 spells CASSITTGQLGYTF. As DNA, the CDR3 is TGTGCCAGTAGTATAACTACAGGGCAGTTGGGCTACACCTTC.

The chain combines TRBV4-2 with TRBJ2-7, with D perhaps matching TRBD2 (5 bases). In germline, CDR1 is LGHNA, CDR2 YNFKEQ. The CDR3 consists of 14 residues. The germline V and J ends were trimmed by 0 bases and 7 bases, with 13 bases remaining between them. The CDR3 DNA sequence: TGTGCCAGCAGCCAAGATGCCGAGACGGGGGAGCAGTACTTC. It is translated as CASSQDAETGEQYF.

This clone turned up a few times. This chain links TRBV19 with TRBJ2-7, with D perhaps being TRBD1 or TRBD2 (6 bases each). This CDR3 region has 15 residues. Trimming cost V 3 bases and J 2 bases, with 14 bases left between them. Looked up from germline, CDR1 is LNHDA and CDR2 is SQIVND (reference sequence). CDR3 sequence: CASSIEGGVTYEQYF. DNA of the CDR3: TGTGCCAGTAGTATTGAGGGGGGCGTCACCTACGAGCAGTACTTC.

The J gene is TRBJ2-1, the V gene TRBV25-1; TRBD2 might be the D (6 bases). Germline V gives CDR1 MGHDK, CDR2 SYGVNS. The length of the CDR3 is 16 residues. The ends were cut back, 6 bases at V and 4 bases at J, with 19 bases in the middle. The CDR3 nucleotides are TGTGCCAGCAGGGAGGGATGGCCTGCCCTTTACAATGAGCAGTTCTTC. This gives the protein CASREGWPALYNEQFF.

The rearrangement links TRBV7-6 to TRBJ1-2; no reliable D call. Germline V CDR1 and CDR2: SGHVS, FNYEAQ. Trimming left V 2 bases short and J 0 bases short, with 10 bases between. This CDR3 has 15 amino acids. CDR3 protein: CASSLRSGPNYGYTF. Here the CDR3 DNA reads TGTGCCAGCAGCTTAAGATCTGGACCTAACTATGGCTACACCTTC. Full variable domain (remainder filled in from reference TRBV7-6 and TRBJ1-2): GAGVSQSPRYKVTKRGQDVALRCDPISGHVSLYWYRQALGQGPEFLTYFNYEAQQDKSGLPNDRFSAERPEGSISTLTIQRTEQRDSAMYRCASSLRSGPNYGYTFGSGTRLTVV.

This chain joins TRBV11-2 and TRBJ2-2; D gene ambiguous. The CDR3 length is 14 residues. Germline V gene data show CDR1 as SGHAT and CDR2 as FQNNGV. Trimming stripped 0 bases from V and 6 bases from J, with 8 bases between. Here the CDR3 reads CASSLDQNSGELFF. CDR3 sequence (DNA): TGTGCCAGCAGCTTAGATCAGAATTCCGGGGAGCTGTTTTTT.

The chain carries TRBV7-9 and TRBJ1-4; D is uncertain. V gave up 4 bases and J gave up 3 bases, with 12 bases separating them. The CDR3 is 15 amino acids. The germline V gene encodes CDR1 SEHNR and CDR2 FQNEAQ (reference sequence). In DNA, the CDR3 is TGTGCCAGCAGCTCCCAAGGTGCATCTAATGAAAAACTGTTTTTT. Amino acids: CASSSQGASNEKLFF.

The V call is TRBV13, the J call TRBJ2-7, with D unclear. CDR3 size: 15 residues. The ends were cut back, 4 bases at V and 0 bases at J, with 13 bases in the middle. Germline CDR1 is PRHDT and CDR2 is FYEKMQ (reference sequence). The CDR3 nucleotides are TGTGCCAGCAGCTACCAATGGCACCCCTCCTACGAGCAGTACTTC. This codes for CASSYQWHPSYEQYF.

This chain joins TRBV11-2 and TRBJ1-2, with unresolved D. This CDR3 is built from 16 residues. Trimming removed 2 bases at V and 3 bases at J, with 16 bases between. CDR1 and CDR2 from the germline V gene are SGHAT and FQNNGV. The CDR3 DNA sequence: TGTGCCAGCAGCTTAAAGGTTCACAGCGACGACTATGGCTACACCTTC. It translates to CASSLKVHSDDYGYTF. The entire variable domain, with the rest obtained from reference TRBV11-2 and TRBJ1-2, is as follows: EAGVAQSPRYKIIEKRQSVAFWCNPISGHATLYWYQQILGQGPKLLIQFQNNGVVDDSQLPKDRFSAERLKGVDSTLKIQPAKLEDSAVYLCASSLKVHSDDYGYTFGSGTRLTVV.

This rearrangement joins TRBV9 to TRBJ2-3; 10 bases are a match to TRBD2. CDR1 SGDLS and CDR2 YYNGEE come from the germline V gene. The V segment lost 3 bases and the J segment 5 bases; nucleotides outside the gene matches: 3. The CDR3 covers 14 residues. CDR3 sequence reads: CASSGSGGRDTQYF. CDR3 nucleotide sequence: TGTGCCAGCAGCGGTAGCGGGGGGCGAGATACGCAGTATTTT.

V and J are TRBV6-6 and TRBJ1-2, with TRBD1 matching over 8 bases. The CDR3 consists of 14 residues. Germline V gives CDR1 MNHNY, CDR2 SVGAGI (reference sequence). Unmatched junction bases numbered 5, after V lost 6 bases and J lost 2 bases. CDR3: CASRVGQDNYGYTF. CDR3 sequence (DNA): TGTGCCAGCAGAGTGGGACAGGACAACTATGGCTACACCTTC.

This clone appeared a few times. V is TRBV7-2 and J is TRBJ2-1; D remains ambiguous. Germline CDR1 and CDR2: SGHTA and FQGNSA. The CDR3 consists of 13 residues. Trimming shortened V by 1 base and J by 8 bases, and 9 bases separated the two germline ends. CDR3: CASSLVWRDEQFF. CDR3 in DNA: TGTGCCAGCAGCTTAGTGTGGCGAGATGAGCAGTTCTTC.